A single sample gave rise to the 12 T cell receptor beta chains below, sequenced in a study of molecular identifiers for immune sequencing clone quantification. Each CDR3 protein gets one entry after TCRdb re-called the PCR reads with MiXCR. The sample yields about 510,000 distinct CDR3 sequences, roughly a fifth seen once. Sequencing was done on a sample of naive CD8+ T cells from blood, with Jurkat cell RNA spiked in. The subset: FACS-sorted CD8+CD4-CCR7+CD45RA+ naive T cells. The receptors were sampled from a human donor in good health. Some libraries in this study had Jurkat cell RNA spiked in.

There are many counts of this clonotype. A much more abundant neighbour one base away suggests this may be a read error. The CDR3 sequence is CASSVGSNQPQHF. The CDR3 DNA reads TGTGCCAGCAGCGTAGGTAGCAATCAGCCCCAGCATTTT. This chain links TRBV9 with TRBJ1-5; D call uncertain. The CDR3 has 13 amino acids. V lost 0 bases to trimming and J lost 0 bases, with 1 base between them. The germline V gene has CDR1 SGDLS and CDR2 YYNGEE.

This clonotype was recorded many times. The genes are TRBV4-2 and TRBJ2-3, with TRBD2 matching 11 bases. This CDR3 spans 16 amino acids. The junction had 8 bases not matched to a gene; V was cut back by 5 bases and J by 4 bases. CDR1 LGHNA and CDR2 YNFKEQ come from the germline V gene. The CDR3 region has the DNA TGTGCCAGCAGCTCGTTGATGGGACTAGCGGCAGATACGCAGTATTTT. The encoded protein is CASSSLMGLAADTQYF.

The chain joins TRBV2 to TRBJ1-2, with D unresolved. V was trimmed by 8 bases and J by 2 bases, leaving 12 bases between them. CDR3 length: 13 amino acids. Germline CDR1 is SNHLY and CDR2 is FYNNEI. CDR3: CASEEAINYGYTF. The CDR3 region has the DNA TGTGCCAGCGAAGAGGCCATAAACTATGGCTACACCTTC.

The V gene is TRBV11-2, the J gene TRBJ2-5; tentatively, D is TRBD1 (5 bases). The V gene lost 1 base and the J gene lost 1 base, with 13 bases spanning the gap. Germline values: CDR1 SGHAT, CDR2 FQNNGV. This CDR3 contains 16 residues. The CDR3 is CASSLGRQGVQETQYF. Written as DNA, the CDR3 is TGTGCCAGCAGCTTAGGAAGGCAGGGTGTCCAAGAGACCCAGTACTTC. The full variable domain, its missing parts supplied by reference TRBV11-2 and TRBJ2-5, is EAGVAQSPRYKIIEKRQSVAFWCNPISGHATLYWYQQILGQGPKLLIQFQNNGVVDDSQLPKDRFSAERLKGVDSTLKIQPAKLEDSAVYLCASSLGRQGVQETQYFGPGTRLLVL.

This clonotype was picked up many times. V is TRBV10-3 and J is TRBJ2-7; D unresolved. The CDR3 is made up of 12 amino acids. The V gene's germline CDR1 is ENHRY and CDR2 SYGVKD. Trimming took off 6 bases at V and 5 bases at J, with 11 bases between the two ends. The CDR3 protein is CAISGIPHEQYF. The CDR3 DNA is TGTGCCATCAGCGGAATCCCCCACGAGCAGTACTTC.

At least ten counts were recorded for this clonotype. The CDR3 region has the DNA TGTGCCAGCAGCTACCTAGCGGGAGGGCCGGCAGATACGCAGTATTTT. Encoded protein: CASSYLAGGPADTQYF. This chain uses TRBV7-2 with TRBJ2-3, with 12 bases that match TRBD2. With 4 bases clipped from V and 4 bases from J, the junction kept 6 bases outside the gene matches. The CDR3 has 16 amino acids. The germline CDR1 and CDR2 sequences are SGHTA and FQGNSA.

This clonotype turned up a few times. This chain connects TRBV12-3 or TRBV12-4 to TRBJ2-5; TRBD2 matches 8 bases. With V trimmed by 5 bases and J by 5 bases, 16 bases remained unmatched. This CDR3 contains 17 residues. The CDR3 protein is CASSPQFGGGPWETQYF. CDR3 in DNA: TGTGCCAGCAGTCCCCAGTTCGGGGGGGGGCCATGGGAGACCCAGTACTTC.

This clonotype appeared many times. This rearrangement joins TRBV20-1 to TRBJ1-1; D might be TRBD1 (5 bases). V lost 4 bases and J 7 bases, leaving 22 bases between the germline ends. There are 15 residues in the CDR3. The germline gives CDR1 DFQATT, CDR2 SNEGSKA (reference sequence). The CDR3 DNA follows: TGCAGTGCTACCCCCAGAGGGGAGAGCCGCTATGAAGCTTTCTTT. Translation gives CSATPRGESRYEAFF.

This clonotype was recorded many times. The CDR3 loop reads CASSHNRGGAQPQHF. In nucleotides, the CDR3 is TGTGCCAGCAGCCACAACAGGGGAGGCGCCCAGCCCCAGCATTTT. The rearrangement links TRBV13 to TRBJ1-5, with 7 bases lining up with TRBD1. Germline assignment: CDR1 PRHDT and CDR2 FYEKMQ (reference sequence). CDR3 length: 15 residues. The ends lost 5 bases at V and 7 bases at J; junction bases unmatched: 11.

Here the CDR3 DNA reads TGCAGCGTTGAAGGGACTAGCGGGAACTACAATGAGCAGTTCTTC. It codes for CSVEGTSGNYNEQFF. The chain is built from TRBV29-1 and TRBJ2-1, with 12 bases lining up with TRBD2. The CDR3 contains 15 residues. Germline V lookup: CDR1 SQVTM, CDR2 ANQGSEA. Trimming took 1 base from V and 3 from J; bases not matched to a gene: 1.

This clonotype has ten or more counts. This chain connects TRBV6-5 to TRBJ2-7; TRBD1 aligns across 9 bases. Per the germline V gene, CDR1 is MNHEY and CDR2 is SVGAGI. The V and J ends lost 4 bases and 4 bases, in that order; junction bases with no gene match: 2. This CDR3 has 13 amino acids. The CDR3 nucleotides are TGTGCCAGCAGTTCGGACAGGGGTTACGAGCAGTACTTC. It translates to CASSSDRGYEQYF.

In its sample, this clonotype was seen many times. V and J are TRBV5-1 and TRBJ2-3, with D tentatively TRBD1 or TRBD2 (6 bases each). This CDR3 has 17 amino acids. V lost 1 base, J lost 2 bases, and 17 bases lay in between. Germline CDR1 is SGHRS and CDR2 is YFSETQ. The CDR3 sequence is CASSLSPGDFNTDTQYF. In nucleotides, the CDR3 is TGCGCCAGCAGCTTGTCCCCAGGGGACTTTAACACAGATACGCAGTATTTT.